This TCR beta chain was identified during a study of T cell repertoires in cytomegalovirus infection. Across the study: Public TCR beta signatures indicated both CMV infection and matching HLA type.

In regard to this clonotype: Its specificity is not known. Given the absence of the conserved phenylalanine or tryptophan at the CDR3 end, a read error is likely.

TCRdb reprocessed the reads via MiXCR and lists one record per CDR3 protein. The sample has about 470,000 distinct CDR3 sequences, under 45% seen once. Study results and caveats: Within the response measured ex vivo, HLA-C-restricted CMV-specific TCR beta clonotypes were dominant.

CDR3 length: 14 residues. CDR1 and CDR2 (germline): SGHTA, FQGNSA. V trimming: 8 bases; J trimming: 4 bases; junction bases outside the gene matches: 6. Sequenced here: cultured PBMCs, sampled from culture after CMV antigen stimulation. The V call is TRBV7-2, the J call TRBJ2-1; 9 bases fit TRBD2. The receptor comes from a human donor in good health (CMV status not recorded). Some clones in this sample may be carry-over from other donors' samples. The CDR3 loop reads CASGGRGGYNEQFV. The CDR3 bases are TGTGCCAGCGGGGGGCGGGGGGGGTACAATGAGCAGTTCGTC.